This is a list of T cell receptor beta chains from one sample in a study of blood T cell repertoires in COVID-19. Assay used: immunoSEQ multiplex PCR; TCRdb lists only in-frame clones, some missing. Among about 180,000 clones listed, about nine tenths were seen once. Sequenced input: peripheral blood. The receptors shown here come from a man aged 65-85 years with active or convalescent COVID-19. Each CDR3 is given with its conserved first and last residue. Fields, in order: D gene, clone size, J gene, V gene, CDR3 DNA, CDR3 protein. A D gene is named only where the DNA matches it firmly. The listing skips clone size in some rows; elsewhere it reads once, few, many or a size class.

d_call: TRBD2; clone_size: once; j_call: TRBJ2-2; v_call: TRBV10-3; cdr3_nt: TGTGCCATCAGAGATAGCGGGACGACCGGGGAGCTGTTTTTT; cdr3_aa: CAIRDSGTTGELFF
d_call: .; clone_size: .; j_call: TRBJ1-5; v_call: TRBV15; cdr3_nt: TGTGCCACCAGCAGAGGGGAGTCCCAAAGCAATCAGCCCCAGCATTTT; cdr3_aa: CATSRGESQSNQPQHF
d_call: TRBD2; clone_size: .; j_call: TRBJ2-4; v_call: TRBV6-5; cdr3_nt: TGTGCCAGCAGTACCCCGGGACTAGCGGGGCTTCAGTACTTC; cdr3_aa: CASSTPGLAGLQYF
d_call: .; clone_size: .; j_call: TRBJ1-4; v_call: TRBV7-9; cdr3_nt: TGTGCCAGCAGCAACACCCTGGGCGGGAAAAATGAAAAACTGTTTTTT; cdr3_aa: CASSNTLGGKNEKLFF
d_call: .; clone_size: .; j_call: TRBJ2-3; v_call: TRBV15; cdr3_nt: TGTGCCACCAGCCCACGTTTTGGCGGTAGCACAGATACGCAGTATTTT; cdr3_aa: CATSPRFGGSTDTQYF
d_call: TRBD1; clone_size: .; j_call: TRBJ1-5; v_call: TRBV28; cdr3_nt: TGTGCCAGCAGTTTATCTGGACAGGGTGGCAATCAGCCCCAGCATTTT; cdr3_aa: CASSLSGQGGNQPQHF
d_call: TRBD2; clone_size: .; j_call: TRBJ2-1; v_call: TRBV7-9; cdr3_nt: TGTGCCAGCAGCCCGACTAGCGGGACGTTTGGTGACAATGAGCAGTTCTTC; cdr3_aa: CASSPTSGTFGDNEQFF
d_call: .; clone_size: .; j_call: TRBJ2-5; v_call: TRBV5-8; cdr3_nt: TGTGCCAGCAGCCCTCAGGGGTGGCGAGAGACCCAGTACTTC; cdr3_aa: CASSPQGWRETQYF
d_call: TRBD1; clone_size: few; j_call: TRBJ2-2; v_call: TRBV5-4; cdr3_nt: TGTGCCAGCAGCTCTGGACAGGGGCGTACCACCGGGGAGCTGTTTTTT; cdr3_aa: CASSSGQGRTTGELFF
d_call: .; clone_size: .; j_call: TRBJ2-1; v_call: TRBV6-2/TRBV6-3; cdr3_nt: TGTGCCAGCAGTTCGCACAGCAACTCCTACAATGAGCAGTTCTTC; cdr3_aa: CASSSHSNSYNEQFF
d_call: .; clone_size: .; j_call: TRBJ2-5; v_call: TRBV29-1; cdr3_nt: TGCAGCGGGGGGGACAGTAGGGAGACCCAGTACTTC; cdr3_aa: CSGGDSRETQYF
d_call: .; clone_size: few; j_call: TRBJ1-2; v_call: TRBV12-3/TRBV12-4; cdr3_nt: TGTGCCAGCAGTCCCGGGTCTGGCTATGGCTACACCTTC; cdr3_aa: CASSPGSGYGYTF
d_call: TRBD1; clone_size: .; j_call: TRBJ2-5; v_call: TRBV9; cdr3_nt: TGTGCCAGCAGCTCCAGGACAGGGGAAGAGACCCAGTACTTC; cdr3_aa: CASSSRTGEETQYF
d_call: .; clone_size: .; j_call: TRBJ1-1; v_call: TRBV30; cdr3_nt: TGTGCCTGGGCCCGCAGGGACACTGAAGCTTTCTTT; cdr3_aa: CAWARRDTEAFF
d_call: TRBD2; clone_size: .; j_call: TRBJ2-7; v_call: TRBV6-2/TRBV6-3; cdr3_nt: TGTGCCAGCAGTTACACCCTTCGGGGGGAGGTTTCCTACGAGCAGTACTTC; cdr3_aa: CASSYTLRGEVSYEQYF
d_call: TRBD2; clone_size: .; j_call: TRBJ2-1; v_call: TRBV7-2; cdr3_nt: TGTGCCAGCAGCCCACCTCGGAGCGGGAGTTTGTCCAATGAGCAGTTCTTC; cdr3_aa: CASSPPRSGSLSNEQFF
d_call: TRBD2; clone_size: .; j_call: TRBJ2-1; v_call: TRBV27; cdr3_nt: TGTGCCAGCAGTTTATCTCGGGGACTAGCTGGGCTTGCGCAGTTCTTC; cdr3_aa: CASSLSRGLAGLAQFF
d_call: .; clone_size: .; j_call: TRBJ2-5; v_call: TRBV28; cdr3_nt: TGTGCCAGCAGGGCGCAGGGGGAGACCCAGTACTTC; cdr3_aa: CASRAQGETQYF
d_call: .; clone_size: .; j_call: TRBJ1-5; v_call: TRBV2; cdr3_nt: TGTGCCAGCAGTGAAGGGTGGGGAGCTACCCCTAGCAATCAGCCCCAGCATTTT; cdr3_aa: CASSEGWGATPSNQPQHF
d_call: .; clone_size: .; j_call: TRBJ1-6; v_call: TRBV6-5; cdr3_nt: TGTGCCAGCAGTTTCTCTCTAGGGGCGAGTAATTCACCCCTCCACTTT; cdr3_aa: CASSFSLGASNSPLHF
d_call: TRBD1; clone_size: .; j_call: TRBJ2-1; v_call: TRBV5-4; cdr3_nt: TGTGCCAGCAGCCCGGGACAGGGATACAATGAGCAGTTCTTC; cdr3_aa: CASSPGQGYNEQFF
d_call: .; clone_size: once; j_call: TRBJ1-1; v_call: TRBV6-5; cdr3_nt: TGTGCCAGCAGTCCCTACTTAGAGCAGAACACTGAAGCTTTCTTT; cdr3_aa: CASSPYLEQNTEAFF
d_call: .; clone_size: .; j_call: TRBJ2-2; v_call: TRBV27; cdr3_nt: TGTGCCAGCAGGAGGTTCCCCACCGGGGAGCTGTTTTTT; cdr3_aa: CASRRFPTGELFF
d_call: .; clone_size: .; j_call: TRBJ1-2; v_call: TRBV27; cdr3_nt: TGTGCCAGCAGTTTAGCGGGGTCTAACTATGGCTACACCTTC; cdr3_aa: CASSLAGSNYGYTF
d_call: TRBD1; clone_size: .; j_call: TRBJ1-5; v_call: TRBV27; cdr3_nt: TGTGCCAGCAGCCCAAGGGGGGCCCGACAGGGCAGCAATCAGCCCCAGCATTTT; cdr3_aa: CASSPRGARQGSNQPQHF
d_call: .; clone_size: .; j_call: TRBJ1-1; v_call: TRBV9; cdr3_nt: TGTGCCAGCAGCCAAACCTCTAAGTACACTGAAGCTTTCTTT; cdr3_aa: CASSQTSKYTEAFF
d_call: .; clone_size: .; j_call: TRBJ1-1; v_call: TRBV5-1; cdr3_nt: TGCGCCAGCAGCTCGATTTGGGGGGTATCGGCTGAAGCTTTCTTT; cdr3_aa: CASSSIWGVSAEAFF
d_call: .; clone_size: few; j_call: TRBJ2-7; v_call: TRBV11-3; cdr3_nt: TGTGCCAGCAGCTTGGGACAAACCTACGAGCAGTACTTC; cdr3_aa: CASSLGQTYEQYF
d_call: TRBD1; clone_size: .; j_call: TRBJ1-1; v_call: TRBV4-3; cdr3_nt: TGCGCCAGCAGCCAAGAGACAGGGTCGACCACTGAAGCTTTCTTT; cdr3_aa: CASSQETGSTTEAFF
d_call: .; clone_size: few; j_call: TRBJ1-3; v_call: TRBV5-1; cdr3_nt: TGCGCCAGCAGCCCGAGCGGGGTACTAGGAAACACCATATATTTT; cdr3_aa: CASSPSGVLGNTIYF
d_call: .; clone_size: .; j_call: TRBJ1-2; v_call: TRBV6-2/TRBV6-3; cdr3_nt: TGTGCCAGCAGCGACTGGACACGTGGAGGGGGCTACACCTTC; cdr3_aa: CASSDWTRGGGYTF
d_call: .; clone_size: few; j_call: TRBJ1-4; v_call: TRBV27; cdr3_nt: TGTGCCAGCAGTTCCTCCCCGGGGGGGGCTGGTGAAAAACTGTTTTTT; cdr3_aa: CASSSSPGGAGEKLFF
d_call: .; clone_size: once; j_call: TRBJ2-4; v_call: TRBV7-2; cdr3_nt: TGTGCCAGCAGCTCCACCCGACTTAGAAACATTCAGTACTTC; cdr3_aa: CASSSTRLRNIQYF
d_call: TRBD1; clone_size: once; j_call: TRBJ2-7; v_call: TRBV2; cdr3_nt: TGTGCCAGCAATGGGCTACAGGGGTACGAGCAGTACTTC; cdr3_aa: CASNGLQGYEQYF